This T cell receptor (beta chain) was obtained from a study of molecular identifiers for immune sequencing clone quantification. Study background: Sequencing covered four of five parts into which replicate RNA from about 20,000 or 100,000 naive CD8 cells was split.

CDR1 LGHNA and CDR2 YSLEER come from the germline V gene. There are 13 residues in the CDR3. Trimming cost V 6 bases and J 7 bases, with 15 bases left between them. CD8+CD4-CCR7+CD45RA+ cells were sorted as naive CD8 T cells. TCRdb recomputed calls from the PCR reads with MiXCR, one row per CDR3 protein. The data show about 100,000 distinct CDR3 sequences, roughly a third seen once. The clonotype originates from a human donor in good health. Some libraries in this study had Jurkat cell RNA spiked in. The rearrangement uses TRBV4-3 and TRBJ1-1; D remains unclear. Material: naive CD8+ T cells from blood, with Jurkat cell RNA spiked in. Stated subset: FACS-sorted CD8+CD4-CCR7+CD45RA+ naive T cells. CDR3 nucleotide sequence: TGCGCCAGCAGTCCCTGGGTGGGCGGTGAAGCTTTCTTT. Amino acid sequence: CASSPWVGGEAFF.